The rows below give T cell receptor beta chains drawn from one sample of a study of T-cell reconstitution after alpha-beta-depleted transplantation in children. TCRdb reanalysed the PCR reads using MiXCR and keeps one entry per CDR3 protein. The sample lists about 640,000 distinct CDR3 sequences, about 15% occurring once. The material was PBMCs from the stem cell graft donor, obtained from the stem cell graft. Source of these receptors: a human donor who donated a stem cell graft to a child with acute myeloid leukemia. Both conserved end residues are part of each CDR3. D genes are given only for firm matches. A row's size may be missing; if present it is once, few, many or a size class.

>TRBV7-9|few|.|TRBJ1-4
CASSLGAEGDEKLFF
TGTGCCAGCAGCTTAGGGGCCGAGGGTGATGAAAAACTGTTTTTT
>TRBV7-2|.|.|TRBJ2-4
CASSPAAGDIQYF
TGTGCCAGCAGCCCCGCCGCCGGGGACATTCAGTACTTC
>TRBV29-1|many|TRBD1|TRBJ1-1
CSVRGEDRGLFAEAFF
TGCAGCGTGAGGGGGGAGGACAGGGGGCTATTCGCTGAAGCTTTCTTT
>TRBV11-1|.|.|TRBJ1-1
CASSLGIDTEAFF
TGTGCCAGCAGCTTAGGAATCGACACTGAAGCTTTCTTT
>TRBV20-1|few|TRBD2|TRBJ2-1
CSAPVAGAYNEQFF
TGCAGTGCTCCCGTGGCGGGGGCCTACAATGAGCAGTTCTTC
>TRBV7-2|few|TRBD1|TRBJ2-7
CASSSGDRGYDEQYF
TGTGCCAGCAGCTCTGGGGACAGGGGGTACGACGAGCAGTACTTC
>TRBV12-3/TRBV12-4|few|.|TRBJ1-4
CASSLNGAIQEKLFF
TGTGCCAGCAGTTTAAACGGGGCCATCCAGGAAAAACTGTTTTTT
>TRBV20-1|many|.|TRBJ1-6
CSARAEGTPLHF
TGCAGTGCTAGAGCTGAGGGGACACCCCTCCACTTT
>TRBV7-2|many|.|TRBJ2-5
CASSLGQGRGETQYF
TGTGCCAGCAGCTTAGGACAGGGGAGGGGAGAGACCCAGTACTTC
>TRBV25-1|many|TRBD2|TRBJ2-1
CASRVTSGGPGNEQFF
TGTGCCAGCAGGGTTACTAGCGGGGGCCCGGGCAATGAGCAGTTCTTC
>TRBV9|few|TRBD2|TRBJ2-1
CASSGSGTSGYNEQFF
TGTGCCAGCAGCGGTTCCGGGACTAGCGGCTACAATGAGCAGTTCTTC
>TRBV15|few|TRBD1|TRBJ1-3
CATSRDRSNTIYF
TGTGCCACCAGCCGGGACAGATCAAACACCATATATTTT
>TRBV9|.|.|TRBJ1-6
CASSGGQGKSPLHF
TGTGCCAGCAGCGGGGGGCAGGGAAAGTCACCCCTCCACTTT
>TRBV7-2|many|.|TRBJ2-7
CASSLDYGGGYEQYF
TGTGCCAGCAGCTTAGATTACGGGGGCGGATACGAGCAGTACTTC
>TRBV20-1|few|.|TRBJ2-2
CSAARLFPNTGELFF
TGCAGTGCTGCCCGACTATTCCCTAACACCGGGGAGCTGTTTTTT
>TRBV20-1|many|.|TRBJ1-2
CSAIYRSGARGYTF
TGCAGTGCCATATATAGGTCGGGGGCTAGGGGCTACACCTTC
>TRBV9|.|.|TRBJ2-2
CASSVVTGETGELFF
TGTGCCAGCAGCGTAGTTACGGGGGAAACCGGGGAGCTGTTTTTT
>TRBV20-1|many|.|TRBJ2-3
CSAHRGSTTDTQYF
TGCAGTGCTCACCGTGGGTCCACCACAGATACGCAGTATTTT
>TRBV7-9|.|.|TRBJ1-5
CASSPSGQADQPQHF
TGTGCCAGCAGCCCTAGCGGGCAGGCTGATCAGCCCCAGCATTTT
>TRBV20-1|many|TRBD1|TRBJ1-4
CSASDRGPGAREKLFF
TGCAGTGCTTCGGACAGGGGGCCGGGAGCGAGGGAAAAACTGTTTTTT
>TRBV7-9|.|.|TRBJ2-2
CASRNRASNTGELFF
TGTGCCAGCAGGAACAGGGCTTCGAACACCGGGGAGCTGTTTTTT
>TRBV20-1|many|.|TRBJ2-2
CSARERGQNTGELFF
TGCAGTGCTAGAGAGCGGGGGCAAAACACCGGGGAGCTGTTTTTT
>TRBV25-1|.|.|TRBJ1-6
CASTAGGPLHF
TGTGCCAGCACCGCCGGGGGGCCCCTCCACTTT
>TRBV5-1|.|TRBD2|TRBJ2-6
CASSLVAGGGANVLTF
TGCGCCAGCAGCTTGGTAGCGGGCGGTGGGGCCAACGTCCTGACTTTC
>TRBV4-3|few|.|TRBJ1-1
CASSQDLRGNTEAFF
TGCGCCAGCAGCCAAGACTTGAGAGGGAACACTGAAGCTTTCTTT
>TRBV20-1|many|.|TRBJ2-3
CSVTRVTDTQYF
TGCAGTGTTACCCGGGTGACAGATACGCAGTATTTT
>TRBV20-1|.|TRBD2|TRBJ2-7
CSAPGTSSYEQYF
TGCAGTGCGCCCGGGACTAGCTCCTACGAGCAGTACTTC
>TRBV10-3|many|.|TRBJ1-5
CAISESGQRANQPQHF
TGTGCCATCAGTGAGTCAGGACAGAGGGCCAATCAGCCCCAGCATTTT
>TRBV7-9|.|TRBD2|TRBJ2-1
CASSFDGAGGHNEQFF
TGTGCCAGCAGCTTTGACGGAGCGGGGGGGCACAATGAGCAGTTCTTC
>TRBV7-2|many|.|TRBJ2-1
CASSSGTSITNEQFF
TGTGCCAGCAGCTCCGGAACTAGCATTACAAATGAGCAGTTCTTC
>TRBV5-1|.|TRBD2|TRBJ2-1
CASSSTGTSGVGGQFF
TGCGCCAGCAGCTCTACCGGGACTAGCGGCGTCGGAGGGCAGTTCTTC
>TRBV20-1|many|TRBD2|TRBJ2-1
CSALPTSVNEQFF
TGCAGTGCTCTCCCGACTAGCGTCAATGAGCAGTTCTTC
>TRBV10-3|many|.|TRBJ2-2
CAISRTDNTGELFF
TGTGCCATCAGTCGGACCGACAACACCGGGGAGCTGTTTTTT
>TRBV6-5|many|.|TRBJ1-5
CASSYSKRSNQPQHF
TGTGCCAGCAGTTACTCGAAACGGAGCAATCAGCCCCAGCATTTT
>TRBV7-9|.|TRBD1|TRBJ1-2
CASSSRDRGQNGYTF
TGTGCCAGCAGCTCTCGGGACAGGGGGCAGAATGGCTACACCTTC
>TRBV4-2|.|.|TRBJ2-7
CASSPGLRSYEQYF
TGTGCCAGCAGCCCCGGGCTCCGCTCCTACGAGCAGTACTTC
>TRBV5-1|.|.|TRBJ2-3
CASTSTGPTDTQYF
TGCGCCAGCACCTCTACGGGCCCCACAGATACGCAGTATTTT
>TRBV12-3/TRBV12-4|many|.|TRBJ2-5
CASSRDFAQETQYF
TGTGCCAGCAGTCGGGACTTCGCCCAAGAGACCCAGTACTTC
>TRBV15|few|.|TRBJ1-1
CATSHLNTEAFF
TGTGCCACCAGCCATCTGAACACTGAAGCTTTCTTT
>TRBV7-6|.|.|TRBJ1-4
CASSLAAEEKLFF
TGTGCCAGCAGCTTAGCGGCTGAGGAAAAACTGTTTTTT
>TRBV28|few|.|TRBJ1-5
CASIPRGRTQPQHF
TGTGCCAGCATTCCCAGAGGGAGGACTCAGCCCCAGCATTTT
>TRBV5-6|many|TRBD2|TRBJ2-3
CASSLGGLAVTDTQYF
TGTGCCAGCAGCTTGGGGGGACTAGCGGTAACAGATACGCAGTATTTT
>TRBV27|.|.|TRBJ1-5
CASILSRQPQHF
TGTGCCAGCATCCTATCTAGACAGCCCCAGCATTTT